Each of the 29 T cell receptor beta chains below was sequenced from the same sample in a study of cytomegalovirus exposure and HLA in healthy donors. The repertoire was sequenced with immunoSEQ multiplex PCR; TCRdb's copy has only in-frame clones and lacks some. Of 250,000 to 400,000 clones in the sample, approximately 86% were seen once. Source material: PBMCs. The receptors were gathered from a man between 25 and 39 years old in good health and CMV-seronegative.

The rearrangement joins TRBV6-1 to TRBJ1-4; 7 nucleotides line up with TRBD1. Germline V lookup: CDR1 MNHNS, CDR2 SASEGT. The CDR3 runs to 14 residues. V lost 5 bases to trimming and J lost 5 bases; unmatched junction nucleotides: 5. The DNA of the CDR3 is TGTGCCAGCAGTTGGGACAGAAGGAATGAAAAACTGTTTTTT. As protein: CASSWDRRNEKLFF.

The chain recombines TRBV4-2 with TRBJ1-5; 10 nucleotides agree with TRBD1. Germline V lookup: CDR1 LGHNA, CDR2 YNFKEQ. This CDR3 has 16 amino acids. J was trimmed by 6 bases and V by 1 base; bases with no gene match: 6. CDR3: CASSQGQGAWGQPQHF. CDR3 nucleotides: TGTGCCAGCAGCCAAGGACAGGGGGCGTGGGGTCAGCCCCAGCATTTT.

The genes are TRBV19 and TRBJ1-5; 8 bases are a match to TRBD1. CDR1 and CDR2 from the germline V gene are LNHDA and SQIVND (reference sequence). Germline trimming cut 3 bases from V and 0 bases from J; bases unmatched to any gene: 7. The CDR3 extends over 17 amino acids. CDR3 loop: CASSMKTGGYSNQPQHF. DNA for the CDR3: TGTGCCAGTAGTATGAAAACAGGGGGATATAGCAATCAGCCCCAGCATTTT.

This chain joins TRBV10-3 and TRBJ1-2; the D gene is possibly TRBD1 (6 bases). The CDR3 totals 12 residues. Germline-derived CDR1 and CDR2 are ENHRY and SYGVKD. V was cut by 7 bases and J by 2 bases, with 8 bases left in between. CDR3 in amino acids: CAIMTGNYGYTF. DNA of the CDR3: TGTGCCATCATGACAGGAAACTATGGCTACACCTTC.

The chain employs TRBV2 and TRBJ1-2; 9 bases align to TRBD1. CDR1 and CDR2 (germline): SNHLY, FYNNEI. V was pared by 8 bases and J by 7 bases, with 8 bases of the junction left unmatched. The CDR3 runs to 13 residues. This CDR3 is CASSHRGPVGYTF. CDR3 DNA: TGTGCCAGCTCGCACAGGGGGCCAGTTGGCTACACCTTC.

The chain uses TRBV7-6 and TRBJ2-1, with 9 positions matching TRBD2. Germline V CDR1 and CDR2: SGHVS, FNYEAQ. J lost 6 bases, V lost 10 bases, and 7 bases had no gene match. The CDR3 runs to 13 residues. The CDR3 coding sequence is TGTGCCACCCGCGGGGGGGCTGGCAATGAGCAGTTCTTC. It yields the protein CATRGGAGNEQFF.

J is TRBJ1-1 and V is TRBV21-1; TRBD1, as called in the table, went unchecked against the DNA. TRBV21-1 is labeled a pseudogene. This CDR3 has 15 residues. As DNA, the CDR3 is TGTGCCAGCAGCGATACCGGGACACCGAACACTGAAGCTTTCTTT. Translation: CASSDTGTPNTEAFF.

This clone was observed a few times. The chain is built from TRBV7-9 and TRBJ1-1; D is unclear. The CDR3 sequence is 13 residues long. The V gene's germline CDR1 is SEHNR and CDR2 FQNEAQ (reference sequence). Trimming stripped 4 bases from V and 0 bases from J, with 6 bases between. The chain's CDR3 is CASSSSMNTEAFF. The DNA for the CDR3 is TGTGCCAGCAGCTCCAGTATGAACACTGAAGCTTTCTTT.

This clone was detected once. The CDR3 is CASSILRDRDEKLFF. The CDR3 DNA reads as TGTGCCAGTAGTATCCTCCGGGACAGGGATGAAAAACTGTTTTTT. The V gene is TRBV19, the J gene TRBJ1-4; 9 bases map to TRBD1. The V segment lost 3 bases and the J segment 6 bases; nucleotides outside the gene matches: 5. In germline, CDR1 is LNHDA, CDR2 SQIVND (reference sequence). This CDR3 region has 15 residues.

The chain uses TRBV6-5 and TRBJ2-7; TRBD1 matches 8 bases. Germline CDR1 and CDR2: MNHEY and SVGAGI. V shed 11 bases and J 0 bases; nucleotides not matched to a gene: 12. CDR3 length equals 15 residues. The CDR3 protein is CASSPRDRLSYEQYF. As DNA, the CDR3 is TGTGCCTCCTCCCCCCGGGACAGGCTCTCCTACGAGCAGTACTTC.

The chain recombines TRBV9 with TRBJ1-1; 8 nucleotides match TRBD1. The CDR3 is made up of 13 amino acids. V lost 6 bases and J lost 3; bases outside the gene matches: 4. Germline values: CDR1 SGDLS, CDR2 YYNGEE. The CDR3 DNA reads as TGTGCCAGCAACTACAGGGGGGACACTGAAGCTTTCTTT. This codes for CASNYRGDTEAFF.

The table lists this clone with a count of one. The chain joins TRBV5-1 to TRBJ1-5, with no clear D. CDR3 size: 14 residues. V was cut by 4 bases and J by 0 bases, with 8 bases left in between. Germline V gene lookup returns CDR1 SGHRS and CDR2 YFSETQ. The CDR3 coding sequence is TGCGCCAGCAGCGGCGGAGATAGCAATCAGCCCCAGCATTTT. It codes for CASSGGDSNQPQHF.

This clone was counted between two and nine times. The CDR3 DNA reads as TGCGCCAGCAGCTTGGCAGGTCGCACGAACACCGGGGAGCTGTTTTTT. Amino acid sequence: CASSLAGRTNTGELFF. The rearrangement uses TRBV5-1 and TRBJ2-2; D uncertain. With 0 bases removed from V and 0 bases from J, the gap between germline ends came to 9 bases. The CDR3 consists of 16 residues. Germline V lookup: CDR1 SGHRS, CDR2 YFSETQ.

This chain connects TRBV5-7 to TRBJ1-1; 7 nucleotides agree with TRBD1. TRBV5-7 qualifies as an ORF whose function is uncertain. V trimming: 4 bases; J trimming: 1 base; junction bases outside the gene matches: 7. CDR3 length: 15 amino acids. The CDR3, as DNA: TGTGCCAGCAGCAGGACAGGTTTGGGGAACACTGAAGCTTTCTTT. It specifies CASSRTGLGNTEAFF.

CDR3 region: CAISTSGGAGETQYF. In nucleotides, the CDR3 is TGTGCCATCAGCACTAGCGGGGGGGCCGGGGAGACCCAGTACTTC. The genes are TRBV10-3 and TRBJ2-5; 13 positions agree with TRBD2. V was clipped by 6 bases and J by 5 bases; unmatched bases: 6. Germline values: CDR1 ENHRY, CDR2 SYGVKD. The length of the CDR3 is 15 residues.

The chain recombines TRBV27 with TRBJ2-1, with D possibly matching TRBD2 (6 bases). V was trimmed by 0 bases and J by 6 bases, leaving 9 bases between them. The CDR3 sequence is 14 residues long. Germline V CDR1 and CDR2: MNHEY, SMNVEV (reference sequence). The CDR3 loop reads CASSLSSSVNEQFF. The CDR3 nucleotides read TGTGCCAGCAGTTTATCCTCTAGCGTCAATGAGCAGTTCTTC.

The rearrangement uses TRBV6-5 and TRBJ2-7; 10 nucleotides align to TRBD1. CDR3 length: 12 amino acids. Germline V gene sequence: CDR1 MNHEY, CDR2 SVGAGI. V was pared by 6 bases and J by 13 bases, with 9 bases of the junction left unmatched. CDR3: CASRTGQGEYYF. CDR3 bases: TGTGCCAGCAGAACCGGACAGGGGGAATATTACTTC.

The J gene is TRBJ1-4, the V gene TRBV18; no definite D call. Germline values: CDR1 KGHSH, CDR2 LQKENI. The CDR3 is 14 residues long. The germline V and J ends were trimmed by 6 bases and 8 bases, with 16 bases remaining between them. CDR3 sequence (DNA): TGTGCCAGCTCGTATACAGCCCCCGGCGAAAAACTGTTTTTT. Its protein is CASSYTAPGEKLFF.

This chain joins TRBV5-1 and TRBJ1-1, with D perhaps TRBD1 (6 bases). The CDR3 covers 15 residues. Germline CDR1 reads SGHRS; CDR2 reads YFSETQ. V was shortened by 4 bases and J by 0 bases, with 13 bases between the two germline ends. This CDR3 reads CASSAQGPMNTEAFF. In DNA form, the CDR3 reads TGCGCCAGCAGCGCACAGGGACCCATGAACACTGAAGCTTTCTTT.

The chain joins TRBV2 to TRBJ2-5, with 16 bases aligning to TRBD2. The V gene end was trimmed by 5 bases and the J gene end by 4 bases; junction bases not matched to a gene: 16. Germline assignment: CDR1 SNHLY and CDR2 FYNNEI. This CDR3 has 20 residues. The CDR3 here is CASSFPGLAGGPTKGETQYF. The CDR3 nucleotides read TGTGCCAGCAGTTTCCCGGGACTAGCGGGGGGGCCGACTAAGGGAGAGACCCAGTACTTC.

The chain joins TRBV18 to TRBJ2-2; 10 bases are a match to TRBD1. J lost 4 bases, V lost 2 bases, and 4 bases had no gene match. The CDR3 totals 16 residues. The V gene's germline CDR1 is KGHSH and CDR2 LQKENI. The CDR3 protein is CASSPIGTGATGELFF. The CDR3 nucleotides are TGTGCCAGCTCACCAATAGGGACAGGGGCCACCGGGGAGCTGTTTTTT.

This sequence joins TRBV7-6 and TRBJ1-1, with 10 positions matching TRBD1. With 5 bases clipped from V and 4 bases from J, the junction kept 10 bases outside the gene matches. Germline CDR1 SGHVS, CDR2 FNYEAQ. The CDR3 consists of 16 residues. For the CDR3, the DNA is TGTGCCAGCAGCGGCCGGGACAGGGGAAGAAGCACTGAAGCTTTCTTT. As protein: CASSGRDRGRSTEAFF. Full variable domain (rest looked up from reference TRBV7-6 and TRBJ1-1): GAGVSQSPRYKVTKRGQDVALRCDPISGHVSLYWYRQALGQGPEFLTYFNYEAQQDKSGLPNDRFSAERPEGSISTLTIQRTEQRDSAMYRCASSGRDRGRSTEAFFGQGTRLTVV.

The J gene is TRBJ1-3, the V gene TRBV5-1; 7 nucleotides match TRBD1. Germline CDR1 and CDR2: SGHRS and YFSETQ. J was trimmed by 2 bases and V by 2 bases; bases with no gene match: 7. This CDR3 is 16 amino acids long. The CDR3 spells CASSLTTGIAGNTIYF. The CDR3 bases are TGCGCCAGCAGCTTAACGACAGGGATCGCTGGAAACACCATATATTTT.

The chain links TRBV5-5 to TRBJ1-6; 7 bases are shared with TRBD1. V was pared by 0 bases and J by 0 bases, with 3 bases of the junction left unmatched. This CDR3 has 17 amino acids. The germline CDR1 and CDR2 sequences are SGHKS and YYEKEE (reference sequence). CDR3 coding DNA: TGTGCCAGCAGCTTGGCGGGACAGAGCTCCTATAATTCACCCCTCCACTTT. Encoded protein: CASSLAGQSSYNSPLHF. Variable domain in full (rest from reference TRBV5-5 and TRBJ1-6): DAGVTQSPTHLIKTRGQQVTLRCSPISGHKSVSWYQQVLGQGPQFIFQYYEKEERGRGNFPDRFSARQFPNYSSELNVNALLLGDSALYLCASSLAGQSSYNSPLHFGNGTRLTVT.

The chain couples TRBV7-9 to TRBJ2-5; D remains ambiguous. Germline V gene sequence: CDR1 SEHNR, CDR2 FQNEAQ (reference sequence). V lost 0 bases, J lost 5 bases, and 7 bases lay in between. The CDR3 has 13 residues. The DNA for the CDR3 is TGTGCCAGCAGCTTAGCCGAGGAGGAGACCCAGTACTTC. Translating it yields CASSLAEEETQYF.

V and J are TRBV4-2 and TRBJ2-7; 10 positions match TRBD2. The junction had 3 bases not matched to a gene; V was cut back by 1 base and J by 0 bases. Germline CDR1 reads LGHNA; CDR2 reads YNFKEQ. The length of the CDR3 is 16 residues. The CDR3 reads CASSQGAGGSSYEQYF. DNA of the CDR3: TGTGCCAGCAGCCAAGGAGCGGGGGGGAGCTCCTACGAGCAGTACTTC.

This chain links TRBV30 with TRBJ2-5; 9 bases match TRBD2. V dropped 8 bases and J dropped 5; count of bases not matched to a gene: 12. The CDR3 covers 14 residues. Germline V gives CDR1 GTSNPN, CDR2 SVGIG (reference sequence). The CDR3 region is CAHGIAGAGETQYF. Here the CDR3 DNA reads TGTGCCCACGGGATAGCGGGGGCGGGGGAGACCCAGTACTTC.

The chain joins TRBV5-1 to TRBJ1-1; 7 bases agree with TRBD1. Germline V gene data show CDR1 as SGHRS and CDR2 as YFSETQ. CDR3 length equals 14 residues. V trimming: 4 bases; J trimming: 4 bases; junction bases outside the gene matches: 7. CDR3 sequence reads: CASSGGGPGTEAFF. CDR3 DNA: TGCGCCAGCAGCGGAGGGGGCCCAGGCACTGAAGCTTTCTTT.

The chain joins TRBV7-8 to TRBJ2-3; 8 bases map to TRBD2. Looked up from germline, CDR1 is SGHVS and CDR2 is FQNEAQ. The CDR3 covers 16 residues. V shed 3 bases, J shed 2 bases, and the junction held 7 bases outside the gene matches. Here the CDR3 reads CASSLGVGGATDTQYF. The DNA of the CDR3 is TGTGCCAGCAGCTTGGGGGTCGGGGGGGCCACAGATACGCAGTATTTT.